Listed here are 16 T cell receptor beta chains from one sample, sequenced in a study of cytomegalovirus exposure and HLA in healthy donors. With 60 Vbeta and 13 Jbeta primers, the PCR was carried out. This table comes from immunoSEQ multiplex PCR, and its TCRdb copy is limited to in-frame clones, with some not included. The repertoire consists of roughly 150,000 clones, with about 71% occurring once and the leading ten covering 2.1%. The sequenced sample was PBMCs. Source of these receptors: a woman aged 55-70 years in good health and CMV-seropositive.

The CDR3 DNA is TGCGCCAGCAGCTCCGGGACAGGGGCCCAAGAGACCCAGTACTTC. As protein: CASSSGTGAQETQYF. The rearrangement uses TRBV5-1 and TRBJ2-5; 10 nucleotides align to TRBD1. This CDR3 contains 15 residues. Germline lookup yields CDR1 SGHRS and CDR2 YFSETQ. The ends lost 3 bases at V and 1 base at J; junction bases unmatched: 3.

V is TRBV11-3 and J is TRBJ2-1; D remains ambiguous. This CDR3 is built from 13 residues. Per the germline V gene, CDR1 is SGHNT and CDR2 is YENEEA. With 2 bases removed from V and 3 bases from J, the gap between germline ends came to 5 bases. The CDR3 nucleotides are TGTGCCAGCAGCTTAAGCGACTACAATGAGCAGTTCTTC. It is translated as CASSLSDYNEQFF.

This chain links TRBV5-1 with TRBJ2-1; unclear D gene. With 3 bases removed from V and 0 bases from J, the gap between germline ends came to 10 bases. CDR1 and CDR2 from the germline V gene are SGHRS and YFSETQ. The CDR3 has 15 residues. The CDR3 sequence: CASSSGGSSYNEQFF. CDR3 bases: TGCGCCAGCAGCTCCGGCGGTAGCTCCTACAATGAGCAGTTCTTC.

The chain carries TRBV9 and TRBJ2-7, with 10 bases aligning to TRBD1. The V gene's germline CDR1 is SGDLS and CDR2 YYNGEE. The V gene end was trimmed by 2 bases and the J gene end by 6 bases; junction bases not matched to a gene: 8. The CDR3 spans 15 residues. In nucleotides, the CDR3 is TGTGCCAGCAGCGTCACCCCGGGACAGGGGTCCGAGCAGTACTTC. Its translation: CASSVTPGQGSEQYF.

This rearrangement joins TRBV28 to TRBJ1-2; 9 bases line up with TRBD1. V dropped 4 bases and J dropped 4; count of bases not matched to a gene: 7. Germline lookup yields CDR1 MDHEN and CDR2 SYDVKM. The CDR3 runs to 15 residues. The CDR3 sequence is CASSSLDRGGYGYTF. The CDR3 DNA is TGTGCCAGCAGTTCACTGGACAGGGGTGGCTATGGCTACACCTTC.

In DNA, the CDR3 is TGTGCCAGCAGCTCGGGACAGGGGGCGAGCGGCTACACCTTC. Encoded protein: CASSSGQGASGYTF. V gene TRBV7-9 combines with J gene TRBJ1-2, with 12 nucleotides matching TRBD1. With 4 bases clipped from V and 8 bases from J, the junction kept 5 bases outside the gene matches. The CDR3 spans 14 residues. CDR1 is SEHNR, CDR2 FQNEAQ, per germline (reference sequence).

A single count supports this clone. V usage is TRBV7-9 and J usage is TRBJ1-5; TRBD1 agrees at 7 bases. Germline assignment: CDR1 SEHNR and CDR2 FQNEAQ (reference sequence). The ends lost 5 bases at V and 2 bases at J; junction bases unmatched: 6. The CDR3 sequence is 15 residues long. CDR3 DNA: TGTGCCAGCAGCCCCGGAGACAGGGGCAATCAGCCCCAGCATTTT. It specifies CASSPGDRGNQPQHF.

V and J are TRBV7-9 and TRBJ2-1, with a weak D call TRBD1 (5 bases). CDR1 and CDR2 from the germline V gene are SEHNR and FQNEAQ (reference sequence). Trimming shortened V by 2 bases and J by 5 bases, and 7 bases separated the two germline ends. CDR3 length: 13 residues. The CDR3 nucleotides read TGTGCCAGCAGCTTAATACAGGACAATGAGCAGTTCTTC. This codes for CASSLIQDNEQFF.

V usage is TRBV5-4 and J usage is TRBJ1-2, with TRBD1 as a possible D gene (6 bases). The CDR3 is 17 amino acids. Germline lookup yields CDR1 SGHNT and CDR2 YYREEE (reference sequence). Deletions cut 0 bases from V and 4 bases from J, with 19 bases between. The CDR3 bases are TGTGCCAGCAGCTTGGCCTCGGGGGGGGCCTCTTTCTATGGCTACACCTTC. Amino acid sequence: CASSLASGGASFYGYTF.

The chain couples TRBV28 to TRBJ2-7; 7 nucleotides line up with TRBD2. The CDR3 is 14 amino acids. V was pared by 2 bases and J by 3 bases, with 4 bases of the junction left unmatched. Germline CDR1 is MDHEN and CDR2 is SYDVKM. CDR3 DNA: TGTGCCAGCAGTTTAACTAGCGCGTACTACGAGCAGTACTTC. Encoded protein: CASSLTSAYYEQYF.

This clone appeared a single time. The chain joins TRBV25-1 to TRBJ1-3; 9 bases match TRBD1. This CDR3 is built from 16 residues. V dropped 6 bases and J dropped 1; count of bases not matched to a gene: 7. The V gene's germline CDR1 is MGHDK and CDR2 SYGVNS. The CDR3 region has the DNA TGTGCCAGCAGAGCCGGGACAGGGTATTCTGGAAACACCATATATTTT. This translates into CASRAGTGYSGNTIYF.

The rearrangement joins TRBV6-1 to TRBJ2-6; D is unclear. CDR3 length: 13 amino acids. Germline CDR1 is MNHNS and CDR2 is SASEGT. Trimming took off 5 bases at V and 0 bases at J, with 2 bases between the two ends. CDR3 nucleotides: TGTGCCAGCAGTTACTCTGGGGCCAACGTCCTGACTTTC. This sequence encodes CASSYSGANVLTF.

The chain links TRBV25-1 to TRBJ2-3; 9 bases fit TRBD2. The V gene's germline CDR1 is MGHDK and CDR2 SYGVNS. This CDR3 is 16 amino acids long. V was clipped by 5 bases and J by 0 bases; unmatched bases: 6. CDR3 amino acids: CASSHPSGKSTDTQYF. DNA for the CDR3: TGTGCCAGCAGTCACCCTAGCGGGAAAAGCACAGATACGCAGTATTTT.

This sequence joins TRBV5-1 and TRBJ1-2; D gene uncertain. Germline CDR1 and CDR2: SGHRS and YFSETQ. The CDR3 sequence is 14 residues long. V was clipped by 0 bases and J by 8 bases, with 14 bases between them. The CDR3 spells CASSLAGPPEGYTF. The CDR3 DNA follows: TGCGCCAGCAGCTTGGCCGGTCCCCCGGAGGGCTACACCTTC.

CDR3 DNA sequence: TGTGCCAGCGGCCCCACGACAGGGTACCCCTACGAGCAGTACTTC. This encodes CASGPTTGYPYEQYF. The chain links TRBV28 to TRBJ2-5, with 7 bases that match TRBD1. The J call may be faulty, since TRBJ2-7 better matches the DNA end. Looked up from germline, CDR1 is MDHEN and CDR2 is SYDVKM. This CDR3 spans 15 amino acids.

Only a few counts were recorded for this clone. Other DNA sequences of this sample code for an identical CDR3. Here the CDR3 reads CASSLDRNQPQHF. As DNA, the CDR3 is TGCGCCAGCAGCTTGGATAGAAATCAGCCCCAGCATTTT. The gene calls are TRBV5-1 and TRBJ1-5; D not certain. The CDR3 is made up of 13 amino acids. V was shortened by 0 bases and J by 4 bases, with 5 bases between the two germline ends. In germline, CDR1 is SGHRS, CDR2 YFSETQ.